A selection of T cell receptor beta chains follows, all from one sample in a study of blood T cell repertoires in COVID-19. TCRdb's copy holds only in-frame clones and misses some; the assay was immunoSEQ multiplex PCR. The table includes hundreds of thousands of clones, around 87% detected once. The sample consisted of PBMCs or T cells enriched from blood (not recorded which). These receptors were collected from a young man who had recovered from COVID-19. Both conserved end residues are trimmed from each CDR3. A D gene is named only where the DNA matches it firmly. Clone sizes are given selectively: once, few, many, or a class where the clone is expanded.

v_gene	j_gene	abundance	d_gene	CDR3aa
TRBV2	TRBJ2-7	NA	NA	ASRGGTYEQY
TRBV6-2/TRBV6-3	TRBJ2-7	NA	NA	ASSYGDVGGRNRYEQY
TRBV29-1	TRBJ2-7	NA	TRBD1	SVEGVEQGHYEQY
TRBV19	TRBJ2-1	once	TRBD2	AISGSNYNEQF
TRBV19	TRBJ1-4	NA	NA	ASRDGTPNEKLF
TRBV29-1	TRBJ2-3	NA	TRBD2	SVDPQAGGMDTQY
TRBV10-3	TRBJ2-7	NA	TRBD1	AIRPGQGANEQY
TRBV4-1	TRBJ2-1	NA	TRBD2	ASSQRLAGPYNEQF
TRBV6-5	TRBJ1-2	few	TRBD1	ASSYRDSMGGYT
TRBV6-1	TRBJ1-5	few	TRBD1	ASSEARQGARWGGNQPQH
TRBV7-8	TRBJ2-7	NA	TRBD1	ASSPMTGNYEQY
TRBV2	TRBJ2-1	NA	NA	ASRGPHEQF
TRBV9	TRBJ2-1	NA	TRBD2	ASSPTSGSSSYNEQF
TRBV5-1	TRBJ2-2	NA	NA	ASSFGELAGELF
TRBV5-4	TRBJ2-1	NA	TRBD2	ASTKGLAGDNEQF
TRBV7-9	TRBJ2-3	NA	TRBD2	ASSLVASGPITDTQY
TRBV5-4	TRBJ2-3	NA	NA	ASSSSNFGSTDTQY
TRBV23-1	TRBJ2-3	once	NA	ASSSWGAGEIPSTDTQY
TRBV3-1/TRBV3-2	TRBJ1-1	NA	NA	ASSPPSVGRTEAF
TRBV19	TRBJ2-1	NA	TRBD2	ASSRLAGEGSYNEQF
TRBV28	TRBJ2-7	NA	TRBD2	ASRRTSGRREQY
TRBV20-1	TRBJ1-4	NA	NA	SAPINEKLF
TRBV29-1	TRBJ2-6	NA	NA	SARDSGANVLT
TRBV28	TRBJ1-5	few	NA	ASRLGGSNQPQH
TRBV5-1	TRBJ2-1	NA	NA	ASSLDRLNEQF